The clone carrying this TCR beta chain was counted only a few times. The V gene lost 0 bases and the J gene lost 1 base, with 9 bases spanning the gap. In germline, CDR1 is LGHNA, CDR2 YNFKEQ. The CDR3 is 15 amino acids. The data stem from a study of cytomegalovirus exposure and HLA in healthy donors. In the PCR, 60 Vbeta and 13 Jbeta primers were used. Libraries were prepared by immunoSEQ multiplex PCR; TCRdb keeps only in-frame clonotypes and omits some of them. In the table there are under 150,000 clones, around 80% of which are singletons. The material sequenced was PBMCs. The receptor's source is a man aged 30 to 39 in good health and CMV-seronegative. V is TRBV4-2 and J is TRBJ1-1, with D hard to call. CDR3 amino acids: CASSQEEASNTEAFF. The CDR3 DNA reads TGTGCCAGCAGCCAAGAGGAGGCATCGAACACTGAAGCTTTCTTT.